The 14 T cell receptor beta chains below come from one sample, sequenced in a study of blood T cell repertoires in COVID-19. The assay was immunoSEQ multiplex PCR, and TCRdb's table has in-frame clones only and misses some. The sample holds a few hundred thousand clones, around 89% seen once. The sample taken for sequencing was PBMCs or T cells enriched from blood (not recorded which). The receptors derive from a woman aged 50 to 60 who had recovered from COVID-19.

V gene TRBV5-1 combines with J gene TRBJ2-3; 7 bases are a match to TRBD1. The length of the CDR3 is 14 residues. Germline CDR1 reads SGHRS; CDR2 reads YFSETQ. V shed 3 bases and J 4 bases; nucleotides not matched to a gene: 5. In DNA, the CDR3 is TGCGCCAGCAGCTCACAGACAGGGTCAGATACGCAGTATTTT. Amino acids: CASSSQTGSDTQYF.

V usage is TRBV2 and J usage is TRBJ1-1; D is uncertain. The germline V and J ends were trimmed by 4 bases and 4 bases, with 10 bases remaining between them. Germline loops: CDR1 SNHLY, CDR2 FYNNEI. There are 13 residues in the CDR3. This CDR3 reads CASSVGFGTEAFF. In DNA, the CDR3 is TGTGCCAGCAGTGTGGGCTTTGGCACTGAAGCTTTCTTT.

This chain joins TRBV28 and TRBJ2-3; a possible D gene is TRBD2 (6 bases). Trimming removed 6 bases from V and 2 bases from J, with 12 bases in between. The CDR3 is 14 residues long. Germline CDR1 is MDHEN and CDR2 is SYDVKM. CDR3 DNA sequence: TGTGCCAGCAGCGAGACTAGTAACACAGATACGCAGTATTTT. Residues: CASSETSNTDTQYF.

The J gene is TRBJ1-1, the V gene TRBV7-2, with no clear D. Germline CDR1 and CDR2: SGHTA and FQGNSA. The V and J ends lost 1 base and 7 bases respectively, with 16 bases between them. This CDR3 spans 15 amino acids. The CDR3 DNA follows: TGTGCCAGCAGCTTAGTCGGCAGACAAGCACGTGAAGCTTTCTTT. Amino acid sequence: CASSLVGRQAREAFF.

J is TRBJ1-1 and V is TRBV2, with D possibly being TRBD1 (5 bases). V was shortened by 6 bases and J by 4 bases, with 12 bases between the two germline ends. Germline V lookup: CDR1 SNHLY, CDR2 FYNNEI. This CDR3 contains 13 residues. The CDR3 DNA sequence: TGTGCCAGCAGCCCACGGGGGGGCACTGAAGCTTTCTTT. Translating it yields CASSPRGGTEAFF.

In DNA, the CDR3 is TGCGCCAGCAGCATGGACAGGGGAAGCTACGAGCAGTACTTC. Translated, it gives CASSMDRGSYEQYF. The chain employs TRBV5-1 and TRBJ2-7; 9 bases fit TRBD1. Germline values: CDR1 SGHRS, CDR2 YFSETQ. There are 14 residues in the CDR3. Trimming removed 4 bases from V and 3 bases from J; junction bases left unmatched: 5.

For the CDR3, the DNA is TGTGCCAGCAGCAAATCCAGGGATAATTCACCCCTCCACTTT. As protein: CASSKSRDNSPLHF. The gene calls are TRBV7-9 and TRBJ1-6; D perhaps matches TRBD1 (5 bases). The CDR3 is 14 residues long. In germline, CDR1 is SEHNR, CDR2 FQNEAQ (reference sequence). The V and J ends lost 5 bases and 5 bases respectively, with 10 bases between them.

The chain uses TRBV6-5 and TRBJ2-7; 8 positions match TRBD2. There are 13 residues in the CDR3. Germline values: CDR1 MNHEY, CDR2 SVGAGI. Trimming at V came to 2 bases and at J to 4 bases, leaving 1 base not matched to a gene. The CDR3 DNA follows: TGTGCCAGCAGTTACGGGACTAGATACGAGCAGTACTTC. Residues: CASSYGTRYEQYF.

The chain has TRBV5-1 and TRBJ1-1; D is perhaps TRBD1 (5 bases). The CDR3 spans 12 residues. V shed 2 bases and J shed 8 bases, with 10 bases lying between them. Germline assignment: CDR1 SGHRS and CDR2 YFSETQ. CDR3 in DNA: TGCGCCAGCAGCTTTGACAGTCGAGAAGCTTTCTTT. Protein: CASSFDSREAFF.

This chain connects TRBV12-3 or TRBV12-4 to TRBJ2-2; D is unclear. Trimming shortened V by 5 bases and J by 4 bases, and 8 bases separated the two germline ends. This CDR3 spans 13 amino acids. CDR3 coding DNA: TGTGCCAGCAGTCTCCTGAGCACCGGGGAGCTGTTTTTT. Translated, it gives CASSLLSTGELFF.

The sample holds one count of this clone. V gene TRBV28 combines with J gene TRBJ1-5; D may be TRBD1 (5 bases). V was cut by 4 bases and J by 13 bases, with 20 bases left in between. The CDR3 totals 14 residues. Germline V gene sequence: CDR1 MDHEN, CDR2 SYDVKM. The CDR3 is CASSSYGNPGLQHF. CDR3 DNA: TGTGCCAGCAGTTCCTATGGAAACCCAGGGTTACAGCATTTT.

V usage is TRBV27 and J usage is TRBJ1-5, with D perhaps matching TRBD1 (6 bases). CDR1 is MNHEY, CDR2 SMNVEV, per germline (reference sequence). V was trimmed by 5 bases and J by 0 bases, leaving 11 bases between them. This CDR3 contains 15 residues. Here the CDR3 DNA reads TGTGCCAGCAGTCGGACAGTAAATAGCAATCAGCCCCAGCATTTT. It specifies CASSRTVNSNQPQHF.

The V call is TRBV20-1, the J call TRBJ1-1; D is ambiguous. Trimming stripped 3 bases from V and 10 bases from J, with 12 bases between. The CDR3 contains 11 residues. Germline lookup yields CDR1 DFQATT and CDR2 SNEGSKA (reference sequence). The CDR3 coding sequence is TGCAGTGCTAGGATTCGCTCCGGAGCTTTCTTT. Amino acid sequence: CSARIRSGAFF.

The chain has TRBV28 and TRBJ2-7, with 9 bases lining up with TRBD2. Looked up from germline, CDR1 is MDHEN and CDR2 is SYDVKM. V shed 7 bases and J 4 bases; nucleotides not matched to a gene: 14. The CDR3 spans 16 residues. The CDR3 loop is CASIALGREGRYEQYF. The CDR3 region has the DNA TGTGCCAGCATCGCCCTAGGGCGGGAGGGCCGGTACGAGCAGTACTTC.